The T cell receptor beta chain described here comes from a study of cytomegalovirus exposure and HLA in healthy donors. This clone has just one count. What it binds is not known. General observations from the study: Productive status was seen about 90% or about 30% of the time for most TCR beta V segments in an earlier analysis.

Primers for the PCR totalled 60 Vbeta and 13 Jbeta. Generated by immunoSEQ multiplex PCR, the TCRdb table keeps only in-frame clones and is missing some. The table records some 130,000 clones, around four fifths of them present only once. J was trimmed by 4 bases and V by 3 bases; bases with no gene match: 10. The CDR3 has 16 amino acids. Germline V gives CDR1 LNHNV, CDR2 YYDKDF (reference sequence). The J gene is TRBJ2-7, the V gene TRBV15, with 9 bases lining up with TRBD1. Sample: PBMCs. This TCR derives from a male donor in good health and CMV-seropositive. CDR3 sequence reads: CATSRGLGQGVYEQYF. CDR3 DNA: TGTGCCACCAGCAGGGGACTGGGACAGGGCGTTTACGAGCAGTACTTC.